The 30 T cell receptor beta chains presented below share a single source sample, sequenced in a study of OX40 agonist ivuxolimab in advanced cancers. Clones were sequenced by immunoSEQ multiplex PCR, and TCRdb holds only the in-frame ones, with some missing. The sample holds some 91,000 clones, around 87% seen once. The sequencing used CD4+ or CD8+ T cells sorted from blood, collected in a trial of the OX40 agonist ivuxolimab. The receptor set was obtained from an adult with an advanced solid tumor such as melanoma, head and neck, liver or kidney cancer.

The gene calls are TRBV9 and TRBJ1-6; 8 bases match TRBD1. J lost 9 bases, V lost 0 bases, and 8 bases had no gene match. The CDR3 sequence is 16 residues long. Germline lookup yields CDR1 SGDLS and CDR2 YYNGEE. The CDR3 bases are TGTGCCAGCAGCGTAGCTGGTGGACAGGGTGTTTCACCCCTCCACTTT. This codes for CASSVAGGQGVSPLHF. The whole variable domain, remainder taken from reference TRBV9 and TRBJ1-6, is DSGVTQTPKHLITATGQRVTLRCSPRSGDLSVYWYQQSLDQGLQFLIQYYNGEERAKGNILERFSAQQFPDLHSELNLSSLELGDSALYFCASSVAGGQGVSPLHFGNGTRLTVT.

The V and J genes are TRBV7-2 and TRBJ2-3; perhaps TRBD1 as D (6 bases). Germline V CDR1 and CDR2: SGHTA, FQGNSA. This CDR3 has 12 residues. V lost 5 bases and J 14 bases, leaving 17 bases between the germline ends. CDR3 coding DNA: TGTGCCAGCAGCACCCAGCTGGACAGAGGGTATTTT. Residues: CASSTQLDRGYF.

A note on this clone: The sample holds other DNA sequences that translate to the same CDR3. V is TRBV5-6 and J is TRBJ2-1; 7 nucleotides align to TRBD2. J lost 8 bases, V lost 7 bases, and 9 bases had no gene match. Germline lookup yields CDR1 SGHDT and CDR2 YYEEEE. The CDR3 has 13 amino acids. CDR3 region: CASLTRLADEQFF. CDR3 in DNA: TGTGCCAGCTTAACACGACTAGCCGATGAGCAGTTCTTC.

This sequence joins TRBV10-1 and TRBJ1-2; D gene unclear. The V gene lost 3 bases and the J gene lost 0 bases, with 5 bases spanning the gap. The germline V gene encodes CDR1 WNHNN and CDR2 SYGVQD (reference sequence). The CDR3 is 13 amino acids. The DNA of the CDR3 is TGCGCCAGCAGTGACAGAGCTAACTATGGCTACACCTTC. It is translated as CASSDRANYGYTF.

The chain employs TRBV9 and TRBJ1-1, with D hard to call. The CDR3 loop spans 13 amino acids. Trimming took off 0 bases at V and 8 bases at J, with 11 bases between the two ends. CDR1 is SGDLS, CDR2 YYNGEE, per germline. The CDR3 DNA follows: TGTGCCAGCAGCGTAGTAACCGCCGACGAAGCTTTCTTT. Protein product: CASSVVTADEAFF.

V gene TRBV9 combines with J gene TRBJ2-1; 10 bases are shared with TRBD2. V shed 1 base and J 8 bases; nucleotides not matched to a gene: 12. This CDR3 is 17 amino acids long. The V gene's germline CDR1 is SGDLS and CDR2 YYNGEE. The CDR3 sequence: CASSVISSGSFWDEQFF. CDR3 DNA: TGTGCCAGCAGCGTAATTTCTAGCGGGAGCTTTTGGGATGAGCAGTTCTTC.

The genes are TRBV18 and TRBJ1-2, with 7 nucleotides matching TRBD1. The CDR3 consists of 13 residues. J lost 8 bases, V lost 2 bases, and 5 bases had no gene match. The germline CDR1 and CDR2 sequences are KGHSH and LQKENI. The CDR3 loop reads CASSPNDRAGYTF. CDR3 DNA: TGTGCCAGCTCACCAAACGACAGGGCGGGCTACACCTTC.

This chain joins TRBV11-3 and TRBJ2-2; TRBD1 agrees at 9 bases. The length of the CDR3 is 15 residues. CDR1 is SGHNT and CDR2 is YENEEA in the germline V gene. The junction had 6 bases not matched to a gene; V was cut back by 4 bases and J by 6 bases. Here the CDR3 DNA reads TGTGCCAGCAGCTCAAGACAGGGGGAGGCCGGGGAGCTGTTTTTT. This sequence encodes CASSSRQGEAGELFF.

J is TRBJ1-2 and V is TRBV7-9, with 8 nucleotides matching TRBD1. Germline V gives CDR1 SEHNR, CDR2 FQNEAQ (reference sequence). This CDR3 contains 16 residues. The junction had 9 bases not matched to a gene; V was cut back by 1 base and J by 5 bases. CDR3 amino acids: CASSLGNRGSPYGYTF. For the CDR3, the DNA is TGTGCCAGCAGCTTAGGAAACAGGGGGTCCCCATATGGCTACACCTTC. The variable domain in full, with the rest retrieved from reference TRBV7-9 and TRBJ1-2, is DTGVSQNPRHKITKRGQNVTFRCDPISEHNRLYWYRQTLGQGPEFLTYFQNEAQLEKSRLLSDRFSAERPKGSFSTLEIQRTEQGDSAMYLCASSLGNRGSPYGYTFGSGTRLTVV.

This rearrangement joins TRBV6-5 to TRBJ2-3; the D is unclear. V was trimmed by 7 bases and J by 0 bases, leaving 5 bases between them. The CDR3 has 12 residues. From germline, CDR1 is MNHEY and CDR2 SVGAGI. CDR3 protein: CASMASTDTQYF. The CDR3 nucleotides read TGTGCCAGCATGGCCAGCACAGATACGCAGTATTTT.

V gene TRBV10-3 combines with J gene TRBJ2-1, with D perhaps matching TRBD2 (5 bases). The V gene's germline CDR1 is ENHRY and CDR2 SYGVKD. The CDR3 has 14 amino acids. V was trimmed by 4 bases and J by 2 bases, leaving 9 bases between them. The CDR3: CAISGTVTYNEQFF. The CDR3 region has the DNA TGTGCCATCAGTGGGACTGTTACCTACAATGAGCAGTTCTTC.

The rearrangement joins TRBV6-6 to TRBJ1-1; 8 bases are shared with TRBD1. Unmatched junction bases numbered 6, after V lost 5 bases and J lost 1 base. This CDR3 comprises 15 residues. CDR1 and CDR2 from the germline V gene are MNHNY and SVGAGI (reference sequence). The CDR3 region is CASSRGQDPNTEAFF. The CDR3 DNA reads as TGTGCCAGCAGTCGGGGACAGGACCCGAACACTGAAGCTTTCTTT.

This rearrangement joins TRBV18 to TRBJ2-6; 7 bases fit TRBD1. Germline CDR1 KGHSH, CDR2 LQKENI. V trimming: 2 bases; J trimming: 10 bases; junction bases outside the gene matches: 8. The CDR3 has 15 residues. CDR3 in amino acids: CASSPTTGQSNVLTF. CDR3 in DNA: TGTGCCAGCTCACCAACTACGGGACAGTCAAACGTCCTGACTTTC.

This chain uses TRBV27 with TRBJ2-1; no clear D gene. Trimming removed 4 bases at V and 3 bases at J, with 10 bases between. The CDR3 loop spans 14 amino acids. Germline CDR1 MNHEY, CDR2 SMNVEV (reference sequence). The CDR3 loop is CASSWTRGYNEQFF. CDR3 bases: TGTGCCAGCAGTTGGACCCGAGGCTACAATGAGCAGTTCTTC.

This chain links TRBV7-9 with TRBJ1-2, with D hard to call. Trimming left V 3 bases short and J 7 bases short, with 6 bases between. This CDR3 has 11 residues. The V gene's germline CDR1 is SEHNR and CDR2 FQNEAQ (reference sequence). CDR3 residues: CASSFAGGYTF. CDR3 in DNA: TGTGCCAGCAGCTTCGCGGGTGGCTACACCTTC.

The chain combines TRBV7-2 with TRBJ1-4, with 8 bases lining up with TRBD1. Looked up from germline, CDR1 is SGHTA and CDR2 is FQGNSA. J gave up 5 bases and V 3 bases, and 2 bases lay outside the gene matches. The CDR3 has 14 residues. The DNA for the CDR3 is TGTGCCAGCAGCTTTCGGGACAGGAATGAAAAACTGTTTTTT. Translated: CASSFRDRNEKLFF.

This clone came up once. The rearrangement uses TRBV11-1 and TRBJ2-7; TRBD2 matches 11 bases. The CDR3 runs 16 residues. V dropped 0 bases and J dropped 5; count of bases not matched to a gene: 6. In germline, CDR1 is SGHAT, CDR2 FQDESV (reference sequence). Here the CDR3 DNA reads TGTGCCAGCAGCTTAGCGAGTACTAGCGGGAGTCACGAGCAGTACTTC. Translation gives CASSLASTSGSHEQYF.

The chain has TRBV11-2 and TRBJ2-1; D is possibly TRBD2 (5 bases). Trimming took off 8 bases at V and 7 bases at J, with 12 bases between the two ends. CDR3 length: 12 residues. The V gene's germline CDR1 is SGHAT and CDR2 FQNNGV. CDR3 bases: TGTGCCAGCCGAAAAACGGGGAATGAGCAGTTCTTC. It translates to CASRKTGNEQFF.

This chain joins TRBV7-2 and TRBJ2-2, with D uncertain. The ends were cut back, 2 bases at V and 5 bases at J, with 3 bases in the middle. The CDR3 is made up of 12 amino acids. Germline CDR1 reads SGHTA; CDR2 reads FQGNSA. The CDR3 DNA sequence: TGTGCCAGCAGCTTAAGGACCGGGGAGCTGTTTTTT. It specifies CASSLRTGELFF.

V and J are TRBV5-1 and TRBJ1-4; D is perhaps TRBD1 (5 bases). This CDR3 contains 16 residues. CDR1 and CDR2 (germline): SGHRS, YFSETQ. The V and J ends lost 4 bases and 3 bases respectively, with 16 bases between them. CDR3 coding DNA: TGCGCCAGCAGCGAAGCCCCGACAGCCCCTAATGAAAAACTGTTTTTT. Translation: CASSEAPTAPNEKLFF.

This chain links TRBV7-3 with TRBJ2-7; D possibly corresponds to TRBD2 (5 bases). Per germline, CDR1 SGHTA and CDR2 FQGTGA. This CDR3 is 13 amino acids long. V shed 0 bases and J shed 6 bases, with 9 bases lying between them. CDR3 loop: CASSLTTGSEQYF. The CDR3 coding sequence is TGTGCCAGCAGCTTAACGACGGGATCCGAGCAGTACTTC. Supplemented by reference TRBV7-3 and TRBJ2-7, the full variable domain reads GAGVSQTPSNKVTEKGKYVELRCDPISGHTALYWYRQSLGQGPEFLIYFQGTGAADDSGLPNDRFFAVRPEGSVSTLKIQRTERGDSAVYLCASSLTTGSEQYFGPGTRLTVT.

The chain is built from TRBV19 and TRBJ2-2; 8 bases are shared with TRBD1. V lost 6 bases and J lost 6; bases outside the gene matches: 6. The CDR3 length is 14 residues. Germline lookup yields CDR1 LNHDA and CDR2 SQIVND (reference sequence). CDR3 sequence (DNA): TGTGCCAGTAGCACGACAGGGGCGTCCGGGGAGCTGTTTTTT. This codes for CASSTTGASGELFF.

This chain uses TRBV10-1 with TRBJ2-2; unclear D gene. Trimming shortened V by 3 bases and J by 1 base, and 3 bases separated the two germline ends. CDR3 length: 13 amino acids. CDR1 WNHNN and CDR2 SYGVQD come from the germline V gene (reference sequence). The CDR3 loop reads CASSDQNTGELFF. For the CDR3, the DNA is TGCGCCAGCAGTGATCAGAACACCGGGGAGCTGTTTTTT.

The V gene is TRBV2, the J gene TRBJ2-3; either TRBD1 or TRBD2 may supply D (6 bases each). The CDR3 loop spans 14 amino acids. V was clipped by 3 bases and J by 9 bases, with 16 bases between them. Germline V gene sequence: CDR1 SNHLY, CDR2 FYNNEI. CDR3 region: CASSDLGGPGTQYF. CDR3 nucleotides: TGTGCCAGCAGTGATCTGGGGGGCCCGGGGACGCAGTATTTT.

The J gene is TRBJ1-1, the V gene TRBV19; 8 bases match TRBD1. Unmatched junction bases numbered 7, after V lost 6 bases and J lost 4 bases. CDR3 length equals 14 residues. Per the germline V gene, CDR1 is LNHDA and CDR2 is SQIVND (reference sequence). The CDR3 sequence is CASRETGTGTEAFF. Here the CDR3 DNA reads TGTGCCAGTAGGGAAACCGGGACAGGCACTGAAGCTTTCTTT.

The V call is TRBV11-2, the J call TRBJ2-2; D is perhaps TRBD2 (5 bases). The CDR3 length is 18 residues. V lost 5 bases and J 2 bases, leaving 21 bases between the germline ends. Per germline, CDR1 SGHAT and CDR2 FQNNGV. CDR3 DNA sequence: TGTGCCAGCAGCCCCATCCGGGTGCTAGCCAAAAACACCGGGGAGCTGTTTTTT. This sequence encodes CASSPIRVLAKNTGELFF.

The table lists this clone with many counts. The chain links TRBV14 to TRBJ2-1, with 10 bases lining up with TRBD2. The CDR3 extends over 15 amino acids. CDR1 SGHDN and CDR2 FVKESK come from the germline V gene. Trimming took 3 bases from V and 9 from J; bases not matched to a gene: 8. Here the CDR3 reads CASSQGSSGRGEQFF. The CDR3 coding sequence is TGTGCCAGCAGCCAGGGTTCTAGCGGGAGAGGTGAGCAGTTCTTC.

The chain joins TRBV30 to TRBJ1-4; D ambiguous. Germline CDR1 and CDR2: GTSNPN and SVGIG (reference sequence). Trimming left V 0 bases short and J 7 bases short, with 9 bases between. This CDR3 comprises 13 residues. DNA of the CDR3: TGTGCCTGGAGTGTAGGCGTAAGTGAAAAACTGTTTTTT. Translated, it gives CAWSVGVSEKLFF.

V gene TRBV5-4 combines with J gene TRBJ2-2; D call uncertain. Germline loops: CDR1 SGHNT, CDR2 YYREEE (reference sequence). V lost 4 bases and J lost 3, with 13 bases in between. This CDR3 has 15 residues. CDR3 sequence: CASSPLVGYTGELFF. The CDR3, as DNA: TGTGCCAGCAGCCCCTTAGTGGGATACACCGGGGAGCTGTTTTTT.

This clone was detected only once. The CDR3 coding sequence is TGTGCCAGCAGTGTATCCAGCGGGAGCTACAATGAGCAGTTCTTC. The encoded protein is CASSVSSGSYNEQFF. The chain has TRBV25-1 and TRBJ2-1; 8 bases are shared with TRBD2. V was clipped by 4 bases and J by 3 bases; unmatched bases: 5. The CDR3 contains 15 residues. Germline V CDR1 and CDR2: MGHDK, SYGVNS.